This is a list of T cell receptor beta chains from one sample in a study of blood T cell repertoires in COVID-19. Assay used: immunoSEQ multiplex PCR; TCRdb lists only in-frame clones, some missing. The sample has some 370,000 clones; roughly four fifths are singletons. Sequencing was done on a sample of PBMCs or T cells enriched from blood (not recorded which). The origin of the receptors is a woman in her forties or fifties who had recovered from COVID-19. The CDR3 runs from the conserved cysteine through the conserved F or W. The order of the fields is clone size, J gene, V gene, D gene, CDR3 protein, CDR3 DNA. D genes are given only for firm matches. For some rows the clone size is stated as once, few or many, or as a class when expanded; others skip it.

- | TRBJ2-7 | TRBV19 | - | CASSIVLTPRNSYEQYF | TGTGCCAGTAGTATAGTCCTGACACCCCGTAATTCCTACGAGCAGTACTTC
- | TRBJ1-1 | TRBV5-6 | - | CASSLGRQANTEAFF | TGTGCCAGCAGCTTGGGTCGGCAGGCGAACACTGAAGCTTTCTTT
- | TRBJ1-1 | TRBV29-1 | TRBD1 | CSVGPGQGNTEAFF | TGCAGCGTTGGCCCGGGACAGGGGAACACTGAAGCTTTCTTT
- | TRBJ1-2 | TRBV9 | TRBD1 | CASSVGPGQGGLGYTF | TGTGCCAGCAGCGTAGGACCGGGACAGGGAGGGCTTGGCTACACCTTC
- | TRBJ2-7 | TRBV10-3 | TRBD2 | CAISGASGGDEQYF | TGTGCCATCAGTGGGGCTAGCGGGGGGGACGAGCAGTACTTC
- | TRBJ1-6 | TRBV11-2 | - | CASNLGQYNSPLHF | TGTGCCAGCAACTTAGGACAGTATAATTCACCCCTCCACTTT
- | TRBJ2-2 | TRBV7-2 | - | CASSSRAGIGELFF | TGTGCCAGCAGCTCCCGGGCGGGTATCGGGGAGCTGTTTTTT
- | TRBJ1-5 | TRBV5-6 | TRBD1 | CASRKQGAFGNQPQHF | TGTGCCAGCAGAAAACAGGGGGCCTTTGGCAATCAGCCCCAGCATTTT
- | TRBJ1-5 | TRBV19 | - | CASSMGRGGGPQHF | TGTGCCAGTAGTATGGGCAGGGGTGGAGGGCCCCAGCATTTT
- | TRBJ2-1 | TRBV4-1 | - | CASSQGLVSSQKFF | TGCGCCAGCAGCCAAGGGTTGGTTAGTAGCCAGAAGTTCTTC
- | TRBJ1-6 | TRBV21-1 | - | CASSKARGDNSPLHF | TGTGCCAGCAGCAAAGCGCGGGGTGACAATTCACCCCTCCACTTT
- | TRBJ2-1 | TRBV12-5 | TRBD1 | CASGATGGLGDEQFF | TGTGCTAGTGGTGCAACAGGGGGCCTTGGGGATGAGCAGTTCTTC
- | TRBJ1-6 | TRBV27 | - | CASSLGRGQNNSPLHF | TGTGCCAGCAGTTTAGGTCGTGGACAGAACAATTCACCCCTCCACTTT
- | TRBJ1-5 | TRBV19 | - | CASSIRVGSNQPQHF | TGTGCCAGTAGTATCAGGGTCGGGAGCAATCAGCCCCAGCATTTT
- | TRBJ1-1 | TRBV3-1/TRBV3-2 | - | CASSPRRDTEAFF | TGTGCCAGCAGCCCCCGGAGGGACACTGAAGCTTTCTTT
- | TRBJ1-1 | TRBV9 | - | CASSVGTGTNTEAFF | TGTGCCAGCAGCGTAGGGACCGGGACTAACACTGAAGCTTTCTTT
- | TRBJ2-1 | TRBV6-5 | TRBD2 | CASSYSGGYEQFF | TGTGCCAGCAGTTACTCGGGGGGGTATGAGCAGTTCTTC
- | TRBJ2-7 | TRBV5-1 | TRBD1 | CASSPTTTGSHEQYF | TGCGCCAGCAGCCCCACCACGACAGGGTCCCACGAGCAGTACTTC
- | TRBJ1-5 | TRBV27 | - | CASSFRGRSNQPQHF | TGTGCCAGCAGTTTCAGGGGACGGAGCAATCAGCCCCAGCATTTT
few | TRBJ1-5 | TRBV30 | - | CAWSRDNSNQPQHF | TGTGCCTGGAGCCGAGACAATAGCAATCAGCCCCAGCATTTT
- | TRBJ2-1 | TRBV5-1 | TRBD1 | CASSLGDRAGEQFF | TGCGCCAGCAGCTTGGGGGACAGGGCCGGTGAGCAGTTCTTC
- | TRBJ1-1 | TRBV6-5 | TRBD1 | CASSSGTGLVNTEAFF | TGTGCCAGCAGTTCCGGGACAGGGTTAGTGAACACTGAAGCTTTCTTT
once | TRBJ1-2 | TRBV5-1 | TRBD1 | CASSFNPARGQGYGYTF | TGCGCCAGCAGCTTTAACCCTGCCAGGGGGCAGGGCTATGGCTACACCTTC
- | TRBJ1-5 | TRBV7-2 | - | CASSPQVGQPQHF | TGTGCCAGCAGCCCCCAGGTCGGTCAGCCCCAGCATTTT
once | TRBJ2-3 | TRBV20-1 | - | CSASGTDTQYF | TGCAGTGCTAGCGGGACAGATACGCAGTATTTT
- | TRBJ1-4 | TRBV4-3 | TRBD1 | CASSQLDRGNEKLFF | TGCGCCAGCAGCCAGTTGGACAGGGGAAATGAAAAACTGTTTTTT
- | TRBJ2-1 | TRBV19 | - | CASSIVQGTRYNEQFF | TGTGCCAGTAGTATAGTTCAGGGTACCAGGTACAATGAGCAGTTCTTC
once | TRBJ2-5 | TRBV9 | TRBD2 | CASSVGSGGAQETQYF | TGTGCCAGCAGCGTAGGTAGCGGGGGGGCCCAAGAGACCCAGTACTTC
- | TRBJ2-7 | TRBV27 | TRBD2 | CASSLLGTIDEQYF | TGTGCCAGCAGTTTACTGGGGACTATCGACGAGCAGTACTTC
- | TRBJ2-2 | TRBV27 | TRBD1 | CASSLRTGGNTGELFF | TGTGCCAGCAGTTTAAGGACAGGGGGGAACACCGGGGAGCTGTTTTTT
- | TRBJ1-1 | TRBV7-9 | - | CASSLGLSNTEAFF | TGTGCCAGCAGCTTGGGACTGTCGAACACTGAAGCTTTCTTT
- | TRBJ2-3 | TRBV28 | TRBD2 | CASSKGLAGYTQYF | TGTGCCAGCAGCAAGGGACTAGCGGGTTATACGCAGTATTTT
- | TRBJ1-1 | TRBV7-2 | TRBD1 | CASSFDRGRDYTEAFF | TGTGCCAGCAGCTTCGACAGGGGGCGCGATTACACTGAAGCTTTCTTT
- | TRBJ1-1 | TRBV30 | - | CAWRGGSLEAFF | TGTGCCTGGAGGGGGGGGTCCCTTGAAGCTTTCTTT
- | TRBJ2-3 | TRBV12-5 | - | CASGQGQHTDTQYF | TGTGCTAGTGGTCAGGGGCAGCACACAGATACGCAGTATTTT
- | TRBJ1-1 | TRBV7-2 | - | CASSLAGTHMNTEAFF | TGTGCCAGCAGCTTAGCGGGCACCCATATGAACACTGAAGCTTTCTTT
- | TRBJ2-2 | TRBV7-9 | - | CASSFAGTGELFF | TGTGCCAGCAGCTTTGCGGGGACCGGGGAGCTGTTTTTT
- | TRBJ1-2 | TRBV10-1 | - | CATHSTPNYGYTF | TGCGCCACCCACAGCACTCCTAACTATGGCTACACCTTC
- | TRBJ2-5 | TRBV4-2 | TRBD2 | CASSQLAGDQETQYF | TGTGCCAGCAGCCAACTAGCGGGGGACCAAGAGACCCAGTACTTC
few | TRBJ1-1 | TRBV6-2/TRBV6-3 | TRBD1 | CASSSQGATEAFF | TGTGCCAGCAGTTCTCAGGGGGCCACTGAAGCTTTCTTT
few | TRBJ1-4 | TRBV27 | - | CASRPTGSVMIKLFF | TGTGCCAGCAGACCAACAGGGTCGGTAATGATAAAACTGTTTTTT
- | TRBJ1-2 | TRBV5-4 | TRBD1 | CASGRDRGLSNYGYTF | TGTGCCAGCGGCCGGGACAGGGGATTAAGTAACTATGGCTACACCTTC